This is a list of T cell receptor beta chains from one sample in a study of cytomegalovirus exposure and HLA in healthy donors. Some clones are missing from TCRdb's copy, which holds only in-frame ones; the method was immunoSEQ multiplex PCR. There are 150,000 to 200,000 clones in the sample; approximately 73% occur only once, and less than 1.5% lies in the top ten. Sequenced input: PBMCs. The source is a man aged 50 to 59 in good health and CMV-seronegative. CDR3s include the opening cysteine and the closing phenylalanine or tryptophan. The D gene is left open where the match is weak. Clone size is shown for a subset of rows, as once, few, many or a class of expanded clone.

clone size	V gene	J gene	D gene	CDR3 protein	CDR3 DNA
.	TRBV5-6	TRBJ2-7	TRBD2	CASSLGGSSYEQYF	TGTGCCAGCAGCTTGGGCGGGAGCTCCTACGAGCAGTACTTC
.	TRBV7-2	TRBJ1-5	TRBD1	CASSLTGGNQPQHF	TGTGCCAGCAGCTTAACAGGGGGCAATCAGCCCCAGCATTTT
few	TRBV4-1	TRBJ2-1	TRBD2	CASSRAGLAGGLSSYNEQFF	TGCGCCAGCAGCCGAGCTGGACTAGCGGGGGGCTTGAGCTCCTACAATGAGCAGTTCTTC
.	TRBV7-6	TRBJ2-7	.	CASSLTQGHEQYF	TGTGCCAGCAGCTTAACACAGGGCCACGAGCAGTACTTC
.	TRBV6-5	TRBJ1-3	.	CASSYRQGQSGNTIYF	TGTGCCAGCAGTTACAGGCAGGGGCAGTCTGGAAACACCATATATTTT
.	TRBV9	TRBJ2-3	.	CASSVAGSDTQYF	TGTGCCAGCAGCGTAGCGGGGTCAGATACGCAGTATTTT
.	TRBV7-2	TRBJ2-1	TRBD2	CASSLARGLASYNEQFF	TGTGCCAGCAGCTTAGCGAGAGGACTAGCCTCCTACAATGAGCAGTTCTTC
.	TRBV5-1	TRBJ1-3	.	CASSLVGDSGNTIYF	TGCGCCAGCAGCTTGGTAGGAGACTCTGGAAACACCATATATTTT
.	TRBV5-1	TRBJ2-1	TRBD2	CASISGGGTYNEQFF	TGCGCCAGCATTAGCGGGGGGGGAACCTACAATGAGCAGTTCTTC
.	TRBV6-5	TRBJ2-5	.	CASSYSWGRRRETQYF	TGTGCCAGTAGTTACTCCTGGGGGAGGAGGAGGGAGACCCAGTACTTC
.	TRBV2	TRBJ1-5	.	CASSAGQRSNQPQHF	TGTGCCAGCAGTGCCGGACAGAGGAGCAATCAGCCCCAGCATTTT
.	TRBV6-5	TRBJ1-1	TRBD1	CASTSRDRGNTEAFF	TGTGCCAGCACCTCTCGGGACAGGGGCAACACTGAAGCTTTCTTT
.	TRBV11-2	TRBJ1-6	.	CASSLAGVGSYNSPLHF	TGTGCCAGCAGCTTAGCGGGGGTCGGCTCCTATAATTCACCCCTCCACTTT
.	TRBV19	TRBJ1-1	.	CASSIPFRGNTEAFF	TGTGCCAGTAGTATCCCATTCAGGGGTAACACTGAAGCTTTCTTT
once	TRBV5-1	TRBJ2-7	TRBD2	CASSLGLGTSNYEQYF	TGCGCCAGCAGCTTGGGCCTCGGGACTAGTAACTACGAGCAGTACTTC
.	TRBV15	TRBJ2-2	.	CATSRDQVRNTGELFF	TGTGCCACCAGCAGAGATCAGGTCCGGAACACCGGGGAGCTGTTTTTT
.	TRBV2	TRBJ1-1	TRBD1	CASSRQGNTEAFF	TGTGCCAGCAGTCGACAGGGGAACACTGAAGCTTTCTTT
.	TRBV5-6	TRBJ2-2	.	CASSLTRITGELFF	TGTGCCAGCAGCTTGACTAGGATCACCGGGGAGCTGTTTTTT
.	TRBV6-5	TRBJ1-2	TRBD1	CASSYSTGGIYGYTF	TGTGCCAGCAGTTACTCCACAGGGGGCATCTATGGCTACACCTTC
few	TRBV5-1	TRBJ2-7	.	CASSPGQSYYEQYF	TGCGCCAGCAGCCCCGGACAGAGTTACTACGAGCAGTACTTC
.	TRBV10-2	TRBJ2-3	.	CASRNGGPSSTDTQYF	TGCGCCAGCAGGAACGGGGGGCCATCTAGCACAGATACGCAGTATTTT
.	TRBV27	TRBJ2-6	.	CASREVGLSFGANVLTF	TGTGCCAGTCGAGAGGTGGGACTCTCTTTTGGGGCCAACGTCCTGACTTTC
.	TRBV5-1	TRBJ2-7	.	CASSADSGTFYEQYF	TGCGCCAGCAGCGCCGATTCCGGGACATTCTACGAGCAGTACTTC
few	TRBV4-1	TRBJ1-2	.	CASNPSGGDYGYTF	TGCGCCAGCAACCCTAGCGGGGGCGATTATGGCTACACCTTC
.	TRBV12-5	TRBJ2-5	TRBD1	CASAGQGMETQYF	TGTGCTAGCGCGGGACAGGGAATGGAGACCCAGTACTTC
few	TRBV6-5	TRBJ1-2	TRBD1	CASSPRDRAYGYTF	TGTGCCAGCAGTCCTCGGGACAGGGCCTATGGCTACACCTTC
.	TRBV19	TRBJ2-2	.	CASRFGTTNTGELFF	TGTGCCAGCAGGTTTGGGACAACGAACACCGGGGAGCTGTTTTTT
.	TRBV9	TRBJ2-3	TRBD2	CASSVARTSGTDTQYF	TGTGCCAGCAGCGTAGCTCGGACTAGCGGCACAGATACGCAGTATTTT
.	TRBV5-6	TRBJ1-6	.	CASSLVVGGGNSPLHF	TGTGCCAGCAGCTTGGTAGTGGGGGGGGGAAATTCACCCCTCCACTTT
few	TRBV4-3	TRBJ2-7	TRBD2	CASSQDRASGGLGEQYF	TGCGCCAGCAGCCAAGATAGGGCTAGCGGGGGCCTGGGCGAGCAGTACTTC
.	TRBV10-2	TRBJ2-7	.	CASSAQNYEQYF	TGCGCCAGCAGTGCACAGAACTACGAGCAGTACTTC
once	TRBV5-1	TRBJ2-7	TRBD2	CASSTGEGSRGYEQYF	TGCGCCAGCAGCACGGGGGAGGGCAGCCGAGGGTACGAGCAGTACTTC
.	TRBV6-5	TRBJ1-4	.	CASRSDRQSEKLFF	TGTGCCAGCAGAAGTGACAGGCAGAGTGAAAAACTGTTTTTT
.	TRBV5-1	TRBJ1-1	TRBD1	CASSTTTGEAFF	TGCGCCAGCAGTACCACGACAGGGGAAGCTTTCTTT
.	TRBV9	TRBJ2-3	TRBD1	CASSVATSTGGSTDTQYF	TGTGCCAGCAGCGTAGCTACTTCGACAGGGGGCAGCACAGATACGCAGTATTTT
.	TRBV5-1	TRBJ2-3	TRBD2	CASNGLAGAPDTQYF	TGCGCCAGCAACGGACTAGCGGGGGCCCCAGATACGCAGTATTTT
.	TRBV7-9	TRBJ2-1	.	CASSSTRVLAGAYNEQFF	TGTGCCAGCAGCTCGACGCGCGTCCTTGCGGGGGCTTACAATGAGCAGTTCTTC
few	TRBV28	TRBJ2-1	TRBD2	CASSLWLQKGRGANNEQFF	TGTGCCAGCAGTTTATGGTTACAGAAGGGGCGGGGGGCGAACAATGAGCAGTTCTTC
few	TRBV9	TRBJ2-7	TRBD1	CASSEGQGPPYEQYF	TGTGCCAGCAGCGAAGGACAGGGCCCTCCCTACGAGCAGTACTTC
.	TRBV19	TRBJ2-5	TRBD2	CASSPGTSGVGETQYF	TGTGCCAGTAGTCCCGGGACTAGCGGCGTGGGAGAGACCCAGTACTTC
.	TRBV19	TRBJ2-1	TRBD1	CASSFQPTGFFYNEQFF	TGTGCCAGTAGTTTCCAACCGACAGGGTTCTTTTACAATGAGCAGTTCTTC
.	TRBV19	TRBJ2-6	.	CASSIRAGGANVLTF	TGTGCCAGTAGTATCAGGGCCGGTGGGGCCAACGTCCTGACTTTC
.	TRBV4-1	TRBJ1-2	.	CASTRGEGDYGYTF	TGCGCCAGCACCCGCGGAGAGGGTGACTATGGCTACACCTTC
.	TRBV9	TRBJ1-2	.	CASSVADWRHYGYTF	TGTGCCAGCAGCGTAGCTGACTGGCGCCACTATGGCTACACCTTC
.	TRBV5-6	TRBJ1-2	.	CASTPAGTSFGYTF	TGTGCCAGCACCCCAGCTGGGACATCTTTTGGCTACACCTTC
few	TRBV7-7	TRBJ1-5	.	CASSFVPHYSNQPQHF	TGTGCTAGCAGCTTCGTTCCCCACTATAGCAATCAGCCCCAGCATTTT
.	TRBV2	TRBJ1-2	TRBD1	CASTRKGDRGLYGYTF	TGTGCCAGCACTAGGAAGGGAGACAGGGGCCTCTATGGCTACACCTTC
.	TRBV5-1	TRBJ2-2	TRBD2	CASSALAGDPTGELFF	TGCGCCAGCAGCGCGCTAGCGGGGGACCCCACCGGGGAGCTGTTTTTT
.	TRBV5-8	TRBJ2-7	.	CASSLSGFVHEQYF	TGTGCCAGCAGCTTGTCAGGGTTTGTCCACGAGCAGTACTTC
few	TRBV28	TRBJ1-3	TRBD1	CASSFSWGQGSGNTIYF	TGTGCCAGCAGTTTCTCATGGGGACAGGGGTCCGGAAACACCATATATTTT
.	TRBV27	TRBJ1-2	.	CASSLREGNYGYTF	TGTGCCAGCAGTTTACGAGAGGGAAACTATGGCTACACCTTC
.	TRBV7-2	TRBJ2-5	TRBD2	CASSLLAGGQETQYF	TGTGCCAGCAGCTTATTGGCGGGGGGCCAAGAGACCCAGTACTTC
.	TRBV5-6	TRBJ1-5	TRBD1	CASSLSAQGASNQPQHF	TGTGCCAGCAGCTTGAGTGCTCAGGGGGCTTCCAATCAGCCCCAGCATTTT
.	TRBV1	TRBJ2-5	.	CTSSQEGGVQQETQYF	TGCACCAGCAGCCAAGAAGGGGGGGTTCAACAAGAGACCCAGTACTTC
few	TRBV28	TRBJ2-2	TRBD2	CASSPGGAYTGELFF	TGTGCCAGCAGTCCCGGGGGGGCATACACCGGGGAGCTGTTTTTT
few	TRBV5-1	TRBJ2-2	TRBD1	CASSPGTVNTGELFF	TGCGCCAGCAGCCCCGGGACAGTGAACACCGGGGAGCTGTTTTTT